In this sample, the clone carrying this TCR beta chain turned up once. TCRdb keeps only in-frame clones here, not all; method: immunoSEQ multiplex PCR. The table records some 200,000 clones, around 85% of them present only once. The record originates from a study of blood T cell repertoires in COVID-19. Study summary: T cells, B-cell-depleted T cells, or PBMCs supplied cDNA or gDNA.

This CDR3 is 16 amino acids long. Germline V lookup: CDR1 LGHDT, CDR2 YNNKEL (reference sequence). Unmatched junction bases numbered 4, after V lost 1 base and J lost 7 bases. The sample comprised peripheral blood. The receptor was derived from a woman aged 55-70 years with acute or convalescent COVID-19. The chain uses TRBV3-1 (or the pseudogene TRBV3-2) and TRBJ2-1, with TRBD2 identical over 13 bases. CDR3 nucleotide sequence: TGTGCCAGCAGCCAAGTAAGACTAGCGGGGGGAAATGAGCAGTTCTTC. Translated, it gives CASSQVRLAGGNEQFF.